The sequence of this T cell receptor beta chain was determined in a study of cytomegalovirus exposure and HLA in healthy donors. Findings and caveats of the study: It was about 180 TCR beta chains that were listed as cytomegalovirus-associated. Several of the most significant clusters appeared linked to common viral pathogens, based on a later analysis. When analyzed later, a missense DCLRE1C variant was found to be linked to TCR beta V- and J-gene trimming. Sequencing likely caused a cluster of highly shared sequence variants.

On this clone itself: Its antigen is not known.

Amplification used 60 Vbeta primers and 13 Jbeta primers. TCRdb keeps only in-frame clones here, not all; method: immunoSEQ multiplex PCR. Of 150,000 to 200,000 clones detected, about three quarters appear once; the ten largest clones hold over 12%. This CDR3 comprises 15 residues. Germline V gives CDR1 GTSNPN, CDR2 SVGIG (reference sequence). The sequenced sample consisted of PBMCs. The origin of this receptor is a man aged 50-60 years in good health and CMV-seropositive. The rearrangement uses TRBV30 and TRBJ2-5; D is perhaps TRBD2 (6 bases). The J call is in doubt because the DNA end fits TRBJ2-7 better. The CDR3 sequence: CAWLKEGQGDYEQYF. The CDR3 DNA reads TGTGCCTGGTTAAAGGAGGGGCAGGGAGACTACGAGCAGTACTTC.